This T cell receptor (beta chain) was captured by sequencing in a study of T-cell memory formation after mild COVID-19. Findings and limits, study-wide: CD4+ clones that contracted lay mainly in CM and EM; CD8+ ones lay in EMRA. The second-wave clones peaking on day 37 were not confirmed as SARS-CoV-2-specific. A balance of CD4 and CD8 characterized clones contracting day 15 to 85, whereas later expanders leaned CD4+.

With regard to this clonotype: Antigen specificity is unknown.

TCR alpha and TCR beta cDNA libraries carrying sample barcodes and UMIs were produced by 5'RACE using constant-segment primers. TCRdb used MiXCR to reprocess the 5' RACE reads, holding one entry per CDR3 protein. The sample shows roughly 620,000 distinct CDR3 sequences, more than 15% of them seen only once. The receptor comes from an adult woman who had mild COVID-19 (a few samples of this study predate the infection). Cell type and time point are not known. The specimen was PBMCs or a T cell subset sorted from them (not recorded which).

The CDR3: CASKRGTTYEQYF. CDR3 DNA: TGTGCCAGCAAGAGGGGAACGACGTACGAGCAGTACTTC. The rearrangement links TRBV27 to TRBJ2-7, with D tentatively TRBD1 or TRBD2 (5 bases each). V lost 7 bases to trimming and J lost 4 bases, with 14 bases between them. Germline loops: CDR1 MNHEY, CDR2 SMNVEV (reference sequence). This CDR3 region has 13 residues.